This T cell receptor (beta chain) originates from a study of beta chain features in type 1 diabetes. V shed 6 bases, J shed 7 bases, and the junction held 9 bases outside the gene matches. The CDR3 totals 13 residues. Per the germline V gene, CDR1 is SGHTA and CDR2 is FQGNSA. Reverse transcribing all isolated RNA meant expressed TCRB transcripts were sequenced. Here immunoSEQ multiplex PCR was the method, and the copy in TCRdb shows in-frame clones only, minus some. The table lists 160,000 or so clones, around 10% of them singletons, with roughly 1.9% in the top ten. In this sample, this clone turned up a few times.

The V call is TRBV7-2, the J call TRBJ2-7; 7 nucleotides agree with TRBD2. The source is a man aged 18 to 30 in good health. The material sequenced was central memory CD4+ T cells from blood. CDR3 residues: CASSSSGEIEQYF. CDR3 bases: TGTGCCAGCAGTTCTAGCGGAGAGATTGAGCAGTACTTC.